Following are 27 T cell receptor beta chains from one sample sequenced in a study of breast tumors, draining lymph nodes, adjacent tissues. Axillary draining lymph nodes of breast cancer patients supplied the node samples. Using its own MiXCR run on the multiplex PCR reads, TCRdb lists one record per CDR3 protein. The data contain about 130,000 distinct CDR3 sequences, 15% to 20% of them singletons. The source material was axillary lymph node tissue. The receptors shown here come from a female donor with breast cancer. Some clones in this sample may be carry-over from other donors' samples.

This clonotype was observed at least ten times. The gene calls are TRBV7-2 and TRBJ2-7; TRBD2 matches at 9 bases. Looked up from germline, CDR1 is SGHTA and CDR2 is FQGNSA. Germline trimming cut 2 bases from V and 4 bases from J; bases unmatched to any gene: 12. The CDR3 covers 17 residues. The CDR3 loop reads CASSLPDAGTSLYEQYF. Here the CDR3 DNA reads TGTGCCAGCAGCTTACCCGACGCTGGGACTAGCTTGTACGAGCAGTACTTC.

This clonotype has at least ten counts. This sequence joins TRBV20-1 and TRBJ2-7; 7 nucleotides match TRBD2. The germline gives CDR1 DFQATT, CDR2 SNEGSKA (reference sequence). V was clipped by 7 bases and J by 3 bases; unmatched bases: 12. The CDR3 spans 14 residues. CDR3 nucleotide sequence: TGCAGTGTCCAGGCAGTGGCGGGAGACTACGAGCAGTACTTC. Encoded protein: CSVQAVAGDYEQYF.

In its sample, this clonotype was seen many times. The V and J genes are TRBV10-3 and TRBJ1-6; 7 bases fit TRBD1. The length of the CDR3 is 14 residues. Germline lookup yields CDR1 ENHRY and CDR2 SYGVKD. The trim removed 0 bases at V and 11 bases at J, leaving 4 bases unmatched. CDR3 sequence: CAISESGQGAPLHF. DNA of the CDR3: TGTGCCATCAGTGAGTCGGGCCAGGGGGCACCCCTCCACTTT.

This clonotype was counted only a few times. This may be a read error, as it is one base from a much larger clone. Likely a read error: the CDR3 ends without its conserved phenylalanine or tryptophan. This sequence joins TRBV12-3 or TRBV12-4 and TRBJ1-6, with 9 nucleotides matching TRBD1. This CDR3 is built from 15 residues. With V trimmed by 7 bases and J by 6 bases, 7 bases remained unmatched. The CDR3: CASTPGQGFNSPLHS. Written as DNA, the CDR3 is TGTGCCAGCACTCCGGGACAGGGTTTTAATTCACCCCTCCACTCT.

This clonotype was detected ten times or more. The rearrangement links TRBV19 to TRBJ2-5; TRBD1 or TRBD2 may be the D gene (5 bases each). The germline V gene has CDR1 LNHDA and CDR2 SQIVND (reference sequence). CDR3 length: 13 amino acids. Trimming removed 9 bases at V and 5 bases at J, with 16 bases between. The CDR3 coding sequence is TGTGCCAGCCAGCCGGGGCTAGGGGAGACCCAGTACTTC. Its translation is CASQPGLGETQYF. The variable domain in full, completed from reference TRBV19 and TRBJ2-5, reads DGGITQSPKYLFRKEGQNVTLSCEQNLNHDAMYWYRQDPGQGLRLIYYSQIVNDFQKGDIAEGYSVSREKKESFPLTVTSAQKNPTAFYLCASQPGLGETQYFGPGTRLLVL.

This clonotype was counted ten times or more. The V call is TRBV6-5, the J call TRBJ2-7; D might be TRBD2 (5 bases). CDR3 length: 14 amino acids. The germline V gene has CDR1 MNHEY and CDR2 SVGAGI. V lost 4 bases and J 2 bases, leaving 12 bases between the germline ends. The CDR3 reads CASSSARGTYEQYF. The CDR3 region has the DNA TGTGCCAGCAGTTCTGCACGAGGGACCTACGAGCAGTACTTC.

This clonotype was found many times. The chain recombines TRBV6-1 with TRBJ2-5; the D gene is possibly TRBD1 (5 bases). The ends were cut back, 6 bases at V and 5 bases at J, with 22 bases in the middle. The CDR3 is 16 amino acids. CDR1 and CDR2 from the germline V gene are MNHNS and SASEGT. The CDR3 coding sequence is TGTGCCAGCAGAGTGGGGCCTATTGGGGCAGGGGAGACCCAGTACTTC. Amino acid sequence: CASRVGPIGAGETQYF.

This clonotype was observed many times. The chain couples TRBV20-1 to TRBJ1-5; 7 positions match TRBD1. V gave up 0 bases and J gave up 8 bases; unmatched junction bases: 1. Germline V gene lookup returns CDR1 DFQATT and CDR2 SNEGSKA (reference sequence). The CDR3 spans 12 residues. Written as DNA, the CDR3 is TGCAGTGCTAGAGATGACAGGGAGCCCCAGCATTTT. Its translation: CSARDDREPQHF.

This clonotype was counted ten times or more. The V and J genes are TRBV5-1 and TRBJ2-1; D not certain. The CDR3 contains 12 residues. CDR1 and CDR2 (germline): SGHRS, YFSETQ. V gave up 4 bases and J gave up 5 bases, with 7 bases separating them. CDR3 sequence: CASSTSDNEQFF. The CDR3 DNA sequence: TGCGCCAGCAGCACGTCAGACAATGAGCAGTTCTTC.

The J gene is TRBJ2-1, the V gene TRBV3-1; 9 bases fit TRBD2. This CDR3 region has 17 residues. The V gene end was trimmed by 1 base and the J gene end by 6 bases; junction bases not matched to a gene: 10. CDR1 and CDR2 (germline): LGHDT, YNNKEL (reference sequence). The CDR3 DNA follows: TGTGCCAGCAGCCAAGGGTTTGCGGGGGGGCAATTCAATGAGCAGTTCTTC. It yields the protein CASSQGFAGGQFNEQFF.

The V gene is TRBV11-2, the J gene TRBJ2-3, with a possible D match to TRBD2 (5 bases). V was shortened by 3 bases and J by 0 bases, with 10 bases between the two germline ends. Germline V CDR1 and CDR2: SGHAT, FQNNGV. This CDR3 contains 15 residues. The CDR3 DNA reads TGTGCCAGCAGCTTCTTAGCGTCTAGCACAGATACGCAGTATTTT. Translating it yields CASSFLASSTDTQYF. Variable domain in full (rest from reference TRBV11-2 and TRBJ2-3): EAGVAQSPRYKIIEKRQSVAFWCNPISGHATLYWYQQILGQGPKLLIQFQNNGVVDDSQLPKDRFSAERLKGVDSTLKIQPAKLEDSAVYLCASSFLASSTDTQYFGPGTRLTVL.

This clonotype was observed many times. The rearrangement links TRBV20-1 to TRBJ2-3; D is undetermined. Germline assignment: CDR1 DFQATT and CDR2 SNEGSKA (reference sequence). This CDR3 comprises 11 residues. The ends were cut back, 4 bases at V and 2 bases at J, with 4 bases in the middle. Here the CDR3 reads CSATITDTQYF. CDR3 DNA: TGCAGTGCTACGATCACAGATACGCAGTATTTT.

This clonotype was recorded at least ten times. The rearrangement links TRBV10-1 to TRBJ2-3, with 9 bases aligning to TRBD2. Germline V gene lookup returns CDR1 WNHNN and CDR2 SYGVQD (reference sequence). This CDR3 contains 17 residues. V lost 3 bases, J lost 7 bases, and 14 bases stayed unmatched. Here the CDR3 reads CASSDTVAGDRQNTQYF. The CDR3 DNA is TGCGCCAGCAGTGACACGGTAGCGGGGGATAGGCAAAATACGCAGTATTTT.

This clonotype came up many times. In DNA, the CDR3 is TGTGCCAGCAGCTCGACCCCGGGACAGTATAATTCACCCCTCCACTTT. Its protein is CASSSTPGQYNSPLHF. The genes are TRBV5-6 and TRBJ1-6; 7 positions agree with TRBD1. Looked up from germline, CDR1 is SGHDT and CDR2 is YYEEEE. The CDR3 contains 16 residues. J was trimmed by 4 bases and V by 3 bases; bases with no gene match: 7.

This clonotype was seen ten or more times. This rearrangement joins TRBV29-1 to TRBJ1-6; possible D gene TRBD1, 5 bases. Deletions cut 6 bases from V and 6 bases from J, with 18 bases between. The CDR3 covers 15 residues. The V gene's germline CDR1 is SQVTM and CDR2 ANQGSEA. The DNA of the CDR3 is TGCAGCGTAGCTGTCCGGGACGGGCCTAATTCACCCCTCCACTTT. As protein: CSVAVRDGPNSPLHF.

With regard to this clonotype: Given a much more abundant clone one base away, this may be a read error. This chain uses TRBV6-1 with TRBJ1-5; no definite D call. This CDR3 has 16 residues. Germline lookup yields CDR1 MNHNS and CDR2 SASEGT. Trimming removed 6 bases from V and 0 bases from J, with 15 bases in between. CDR3 nucleotides: TGTGCCAGCAGGAGGAGGAACACATATAGCAATCAGCCCCAGCATTTT. It translates to CASRRRNTYSNQPQHF.

This clonotype appeared many times. This chain connects TRBV4-2 to TRBJ1-5, with 9 nucleotides matching TRBD1. The CDR3 is made up of 15 amino acids. The V gene end was trimmed by 5 bases and the J gene end by 4 bases; junction bases not matched to a gene: 6. The germline gives CDR1 LGHNA, CDR2 YNFKEQ. The CDR3 is CASSKGDRDNQPQHF. The DNA for the CDR3 is TGTGCCAGCAGCAAAGGGGACAGGGATAATCAGCCCCAGCATTTT.

With regard to this clonotype: A clone one base away is much larger, so this may be a read error. Likely a read error: the CDR3 ends without its conserved phenylalanine or tryptophan. V usage is TRBV5-6 and J usage is TRBJ2-5; no clear D gene. This CDR3 region has 12 residues. Trimming left V 2 bases short and J 2 bases short, with 4 bases between. The V gene's germline CDR1 is SGHDT and CDR2 YYEEEE. In nucleotides, the CDR3 is TGTGCCAGCAGCTTTTTTCAAGAGACCCAGTACCTC. Its translation is CASSFFQETQYL.

Turning to this clonotype: A much larger clone lies a single base off, so this may be a read error. The J gene is TRBJ2-7, the V gene TRBV19; D is uncertain. Germline V gene sequence: CDR1 LNHDA, CDR2 SQIVND (reference sequence). This CDR3 is built from 14 residues. CDR3 amino acids: CASRTQSSSYGQYF. The CDR3 DNA sequence: TGTGCCAGTAGGACTCAGAGTAGCTCCTACGGGCAGTACTTC.

This clonotype was recorded at least ten times. The gene calls are TRBV5-1 and TRBJ1-2, with a tentative D call TRBD1 (5 bases). Per germline, CDR1 SGHRS and CDR2 YFSETQ. Trimming removed 5 bases from V and 1 base from J, with 9 bases in between. The CDR3 runs 13 residues. In DNA, the CDR3 is TGCGCCAGCAGGGTCCAGGGTAACTATGGCTACACCTTC. Translation gives CASRVQGNYGYTF.

This clonotype has ten or more counts. The chain combines TRBV2 with TRBJ1-4; 7 nucleotides align to TRBD1. Looked up from germline, CDR1 is SNHLY and CDR2 is FYNNEI. The CDR3 sequence is 14 residues long. V lost 6 bases, J lost 3 bases, and 4 bases stayed unmatched. The CDR3 here is CASRVGTANEKLFF. The CDR3 coding sequence is TGTGCCAGCAGGGTTGGGACAGCTAATGAAAAACTGTTTTTT.

This clonotype was picked up many times. The chain couples TRBV11-2 to TRBJ2-5; D assignment may be TRBD1 or TRBD2 (5 bases each). CDR3 size: 15 residues. Trimming stripped 1 base from V and 3 bases from J, with 12 bases between. Germline V gene lookup returns CDR1 SGHAT and CDR2 FQNNGV. This chain's CDR3 is CASSLGVGTEETQYF. The DNA of the CDR3 is TGTGCCAGCAGCTTAGGGGTGGGGACCGAAGAGACCCAGTACTTC.

The sample holds many counts of this clonotype. CDR3 sequence: CASSAAGAYNSPLHF. In nucleotides, the CDR3 is TGTGCCAGCAGTGCGGCAGGGGCCTATAATTCACCCCTCCACTTT. The V gene is TRBV6-1, the J gene TRBJ1-6; tentatively, D is TRBD1 (6 bases). Germline V gene lookup returns CDR1 MNHNS and CDR2 SASEGT. There are 15 residues in the CDR3. V dropped 4 bases and J dropped 2 bases, with 9 bases sitting between them.

The chain combines TRBV5-1 with TRBJ1-1, with D tentatively TRBD1 (6 bases). Per germline, CDR1 SGHRS and CDR2 YFSETQ. Trimming took off 3 bases at V and 8 bases at J, with 17 bases between the two ends. The CDR3 spans 14 residues. The CDR3: CASSSLPETGEAFF. The CDR3 nucleotides are TGCGCCAGCAGCTCCCTTCCCGAGACAGGAGAAGCTTTCTTT.

The chain employs TRBV28 and TRBJ2-7; D possibly corresponds to TRBD1 (6 bases). The CDR3 covers 12 residues. V was shortened by 3 bases and J by 3 bases, with 6 bases between the two germline ends. Germline loops: CDR1 MDHEN, CDR2 SYDVKM. CDR3 DNA: TGTGCCAGCAGTTTCAGGGGCTACGAGCAGTACTTC. This codes for CASSFRGYEQYF.

This clonotype was detected ten times or more. This chain connects TRBV24-1 to TRBJ2-1; 8 bases map to TRBD2. The CDR3 has 16 amino acids. CDR1 is KGHDR and CDR2 is SFDVKD in the germline V gene. Germline trimming cut 3 bases from V and 6 bases from J; bases unmatched to any gene: 9. CDR3 amino acids: CATSDGAGGFFNEQFF. The CDR3 bases are TGTGCCACCAGTGATGGGGCGGGAGGTTTTTTCAATGAGCAGTTCTTC.

As to this clonotype: A much larger clone sits a single nucleotide away, making a read error possible. The chain uses TRBV6-2 or TRBV6-3 and TRBJ2-5; no firm D call. Trimming stripped 6 bases from V and 7 bases from J, with 18 bases between. Germline CDR1 reads MNHEY; CDR2 reads SVGEGT. The CDR3 totals 14 residues. The CDR3 protein is CASSWISWSRTQYF. The CDR3, as DNA: TGTGCCAGCAGCTGGATAAGCTGGTCTAGGACCCAGTACTTC.